This passage covers 21 T cell receptor beta chains from one sample sequenced in a study of CD8 T cells in Susac syndrome. Random-hexamer reverse transcription was applied to roughly 0.45 to 1 ug RNA. TCRdb recomputed calls from the immunoSEQ multiplex PCR reads with MiXCR, one row per CDR3 protein. The data show approximately 190,000 distinct CDR3 sequences, around nine tenths seen once. The sequenced material came from CD4+ T cells from PBMCs. The receptors here all came from a human donor with Susac syndrome.

The genes are TRBV13 and TRBJ2-7; D possibly corresponds to TRBD2 (5 bases). Trimming pared 5 bases from V and 2 bases from J, leaving 16 bases between. CDR1 is PRHDT, CDR2 FYEKMQ, per germline (reference sequence). This CDR3 region has 15 residues. Here the CDR3 DNA reads TGTGCCAGCAGCCCCCGGTCGGACTTGCCCTACGAGCAGTACTTC. It specifies CASSPRSDLPYEQYF.

The rearrangement joins TRBV3-1 to TRBJ1-1; no reliable D call. The ends were cut back, 1 base at V and 1 base at J, with 4 bases in the middle. The CDR3 runs to 13 residues. Germline V CDR1 and CDR2: LGHDT, YNNKEL (reference sequence). CDR3 amino acids: CASSQAGNTEAFF. As DNA, the CDR3 is TGTGCCAGCAGCCAAGCGGGGAACACTGAAGCTTTCTTT.

The J gene is TRBJ2-7, the V gene TRBV2; 7 bases align to TRBD1. After removal of 5 bases from V and 1 base from J, the junction contained 8 bases not matched to a gene. This CDR3 has 15 amino acids. The germline V gene encodes CDR1 SNHLY and CDR2 FYNNEI. Written as DNA, the CDR3 is TGTGCCAGCAGTCTACGACAGGGAATGTCCTACGAGCAGTACTTC. It specifies CASSLRQGMSYEQYF.

This clonotype was recorded only once. The J gene is TRBJ1-5, the V gene TRBV12-3 or TRBV12-4, with D perhaps matching TRBD1 (5 bases). V was clipped by 5 bases and J by 4 bases, with 15 bases between them. The CDR3 length is 15 residues. CDR3 DNA: TGTGCCAGCAGTGCCGGGACGCTGGAAAATCAGCCCCAGCATTTT. Translated: CASSAGTLENQPQHF.

CDR3 sequence: CASSPRKTGGTEAFF. The CDR3 DNA reads as TGTGCCAGCAGTCCGCGTAAGACAGGGGGCACTGAAGCTTTCTTT. The rearrangement links TRBV6-1 to TRBJ1-1, with 9 bases that match TRBD1. V gave up 5 bases and J gave up 4 bases; unmatched junction bases: 8. This CDR3 contains 15 residues. Germline loops: CDR1 MNHNS, CDR2 SASEGT.

This chain uses TRBV2 with TRBJ2-7, with D unclear. Germline values: CDR1 SNHLY, CDR2 FYNNEI. V dropped 6 bases and J dropped 7 bases, with 19 bases sitting between them. The CDR3 is made up of 14 amino acids. The CDR3 region is CASSLAEAGNEQYF. CDR3 DNA: TGTGCCAGCAGCCTCGCCGAAGCAGGTAATGAGCAGTACTTC.

This clonotype appeared a few times. V gene TRBV6-1 combines with J gene TRBJ2-1, with 12 positions matching TRBD1. The V segment lost 6 bases and the J segment 8 bases; nucleotides outside the gene matches: 8. CDR1 and CDR2 (germline): MNHNS, SASEGT. This CDR3 comprises 15 residues. In nucleotides, the CDR3 is TGTGCCAGCAGACCAGCGGGACAGGGGGCCTATGAGCAGTTCTTC. It encodes CASRPAGQGAYEQFF.

The rearrangement uses TRBV2 and TRBJ1-1, with a weak D call TRBD1 (6 bases). Looked up from germline, CDR1 is SNHLY and CDR2 is FYNNEI. The CDR3 extends over 13 amino acids. V lost 5 bases, J lost 8 bases, and 15 bases lay in between. CDR3 amino acids: CASSIKTGGEAFF. The CDR3 nucleotides read TGTGCCAGCAGTATTAAGACAGGTGGCGAAGCTTTCTTT.

The CDR3 DNA is TGTGCCAGCAGCTCACCGGGACAGCCCTACGAGCAGTACTTC. Its translation is CASSSPGQPYEQYF. This chain uses TRBV5-4 with TRBJ2-7, with 7 positions matching TRBD1. The V segment lost 3 bases and the J segment 2 bases; nucleotides outside the gene matches: 5. The V gene's germline CDR1 is SGHNT and CDR2 YYREEE (reference sequence). The CDR3 sequence is 14 residues long.

This chain connects TRBV6-6 to TRBJ2-3; D is unclear. The CDR3 is made up of 12 amino acids. In germline, CDR1 is MNHNY, CDR2 SVGAGI (reference sequence). The ends were cut back, 6 bases at V and 4 bases at J, with 8 bases in the middle. The DNA for the CDR3 is TGTGCCAGCAGCAAATTGGCAGATACGCAGTATTTT. Translation gives CASSKLADTQYF.

This chain uses TRBV4-1 with TRBJ1-2; possibly TRBD1 for D (5 bases). The CDR3 consists of 15 residues. Germline CDR1 MGHRA, CDR2 YSYEKL. The V end was cut by 2 bases, the J end by 3 bases, with 13 bases between. The CDR3 bases are TGCGCCAGCAGCCAATTGCCCGACAGACACTATGGCTACACCTTC. As protein: CASSQLPDRHYGYTF.

The V gene is TRBV10-1, the J gene TRBJ2-1; D possibly matches TRBD1 or TRBD2 (6 bases each). From germline, CDR1 is WNHNN and CDR2 SYGVQD (reference sequence). V was pared by 2 bases and J by 7 bases, with 12 bases between. The CDR3 has 14 residues. The CDR3 reads CASSEAGAGNEQFF. CDR3 DNA: TGCGCCAGCAGTGAGGCAGGGGCGGGGAATGAGCAGTTCTTC.

The rearrangement uses TRBV19 and TRBJ2-1; 9 bases align to TRBD1. V shed 3 bases, J shed 6 bases, and the junction held 6 bases outside the gene matches. This CDR3 is 15 amino acids long. Looked up from germline, CDR1 is LNHDA and CDR2 is SQIVND (reference sequence). The CDR3 nucleotides read TGTGCCAGTAGTATCCCGGGACAGGGTCGCAATGAGCAGTTCTTC. It is translated as CASSIPGQGRNEQFF.

V gene TRBV6-1 combines with J gene TRBJ2-7, with 14 bases lining up with TRBD2. Trimming took 1 base from V and 1 from J; bases not matched to a gene: 3. The CDR3 extends over 17 amino acids. In germline, CDR1 is MNHNS, CDR2 SASEGT. This CDR3 is CASSEDWTSGRSYEQYF. The CDR3 DNA is TGTGCCAGCAGTGAAGATTGGACTAGCGGGAGGTCCTACGAGCAGTACTTC.

The rearrangement uses TRBV4-1 and TRBJ2-2; D unclear. The CDR3 is made up of 21 amino acids. Germline V gene sequence: CDR1 MGHRA, CDR2 YSYEKL. Trimming stripped 5 bases from V and 0 bases from J, with 28 bases between. CDR3 sequence reads: CASSARRRWDPPGANTGELFF. The CDR3 nucleotides are TGCGCCAGCAGCGCCCGGCGAAGATGGGATCCCCCCGGAGCGAACACCGGGGAGCTGTTTTTT.

The chain is built from TRBV5-4 and TRBJ2-3; 7 bases agree with TRBD1. V was clipped by 4 bases and J by 2 bases; unmatched bases: 10. Germline loops: CDR1 SGHNT, CDR2 YYREEE (reference sequence). This CDR3 is built from 16 residues. Here the CDR3 reads CASSAGQDQITDTQYF. The CDR3 DNA reads as TGTGCCAGCAGCGCCGGACAGGATCAAATCACAGATACGCAGTATTTT.

The chain carries TRBV5-1 and TRBJ1-1; 7 nucleotides agree with TRBD1. Trimming cost V 7 bases and J 1 base; bases outside gene matches: 7. The CDR3 length is 14 residues. The germline V gene encodes CDR1 SGHRS and CDR2 YFSETQ. The CDR3 sequence: CASASGTENTEAFF. CDR3 nucleotides: TGCGCCAGCGCTAGCGGGACAGAGAACACTGAAGCTTTCTTT.

The rearrangement uses TRBV6-5 and TRBJ1-3; no reliable D call. This CDR3 region has 14 residues. V gave up 6 bases and J gave up 0 bases, with 9 bases separating them. Germline CDR1 MNHEY, CDR2 SVGAGI. The DNA for the CDR3 is TGTGCCAGCAGACGGGGTCCCTCTGGAAACACCATATATTTT. This sequence encodes CASRRGPSGNTIYF.

This chain joins TRBV21-1 and TRBJ1-5; the table gives TRBD1 as D, unverified against the DNA. TRBV21-1 is annotated as a pseudogene. This CDR3 is 17 amino acids long. CDR3 loop: CASSPKSDRGYNQPQHF. CDR3 nucleotide sequence: TGTGCCAGCAGCCCAAAGTCTGACAGGGGATACAATCAGCCCCAGCATTTT.

The chain is built from TRBV2 and TRBJ2-7; TRBD1 is a possible D gene (5 bases). The CDR3 is 11 residues long. Trimming removed 8 bases at V and 3 bases at J, with 8 bases between. CDR1 is SNHLY and CDR2 is FYNNEI in the germline V gene. The CDR3 sequence is CASGHIYEQYF. Written as DNA, the CDR3 is TGTGCCAGCGGACATATCTACGAGCAGTACTTC.

The chain is built from TRBV7-9 and TRBJ1-2, with 10 bases lining up with TRBD1. Germline CDR1 reads SEHNR; CDR2 reads FQNEAQ (reference sequence). This CDR3 spans 14 amino acids. J lost 2 bases, V lost 3 bases, and 0 bases had no gene match. The CDR3: CASSLGQGNYGYTF. CDR3 DNA: TGTGCCAGCAGCTTGGGACAGGGGAACTATGGCTACACCTTC.